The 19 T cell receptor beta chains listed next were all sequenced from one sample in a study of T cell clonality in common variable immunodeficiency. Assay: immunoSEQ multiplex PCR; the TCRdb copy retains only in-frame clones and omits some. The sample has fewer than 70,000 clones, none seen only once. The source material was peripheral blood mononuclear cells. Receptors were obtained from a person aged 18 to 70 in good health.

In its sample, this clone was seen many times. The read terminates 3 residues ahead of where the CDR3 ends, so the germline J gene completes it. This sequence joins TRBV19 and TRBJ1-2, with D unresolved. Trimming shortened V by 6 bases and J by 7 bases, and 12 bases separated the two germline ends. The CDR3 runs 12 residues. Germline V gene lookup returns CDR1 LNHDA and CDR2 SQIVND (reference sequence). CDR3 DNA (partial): TGTGCCAGTAGCACGCTCTCAGGTGGC. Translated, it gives CASSTLSGG. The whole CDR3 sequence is CASSTLSGGYTF. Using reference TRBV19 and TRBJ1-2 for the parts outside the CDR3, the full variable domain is DGGITQSPKYLFRKEGQNVTLSCEQNLNHDAMYWYRQDPGQGLRLIYYSQIVNDFQKGDIAEGYSVSREKKESFPLTVTSAQKNPTAFYLCASSTLSGGYTFGSGTRLTVV.

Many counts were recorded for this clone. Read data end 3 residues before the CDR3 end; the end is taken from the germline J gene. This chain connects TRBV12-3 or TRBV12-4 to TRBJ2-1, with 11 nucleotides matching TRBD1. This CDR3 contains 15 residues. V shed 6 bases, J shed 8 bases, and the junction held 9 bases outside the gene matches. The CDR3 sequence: CASRPTGTGGDEQFF. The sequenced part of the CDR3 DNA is TGTGCCAGCAGGCCAACCGGGACAGGGGGGGATGAG.

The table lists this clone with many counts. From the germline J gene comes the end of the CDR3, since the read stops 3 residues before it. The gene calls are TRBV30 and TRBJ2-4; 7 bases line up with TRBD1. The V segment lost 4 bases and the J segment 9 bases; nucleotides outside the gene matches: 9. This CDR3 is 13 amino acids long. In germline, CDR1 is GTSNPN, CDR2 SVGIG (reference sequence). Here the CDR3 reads CAWTPDRVGIQYF. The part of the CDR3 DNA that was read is TGTGCCTGGACCCCCGACAGGGTTGGCATT.

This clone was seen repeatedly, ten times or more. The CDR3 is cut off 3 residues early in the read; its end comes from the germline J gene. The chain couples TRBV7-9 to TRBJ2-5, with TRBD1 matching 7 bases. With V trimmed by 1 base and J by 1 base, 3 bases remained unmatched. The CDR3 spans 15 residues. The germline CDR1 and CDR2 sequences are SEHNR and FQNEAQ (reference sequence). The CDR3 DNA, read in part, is TGTGCCAGCAGCTTAGAGTGGGACAGCCAAGAGACC. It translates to CASSLEWDSQET. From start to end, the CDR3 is CASSLEWDSQETQYF.

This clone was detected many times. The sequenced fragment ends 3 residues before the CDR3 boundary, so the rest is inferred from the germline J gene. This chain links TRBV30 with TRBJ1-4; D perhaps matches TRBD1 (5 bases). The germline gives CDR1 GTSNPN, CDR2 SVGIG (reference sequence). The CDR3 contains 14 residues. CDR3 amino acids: CAWSGTGFGVKLFF. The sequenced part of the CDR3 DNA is TGTGCCTGGAGCGGCACAGGATTTGGAGTCAAA.

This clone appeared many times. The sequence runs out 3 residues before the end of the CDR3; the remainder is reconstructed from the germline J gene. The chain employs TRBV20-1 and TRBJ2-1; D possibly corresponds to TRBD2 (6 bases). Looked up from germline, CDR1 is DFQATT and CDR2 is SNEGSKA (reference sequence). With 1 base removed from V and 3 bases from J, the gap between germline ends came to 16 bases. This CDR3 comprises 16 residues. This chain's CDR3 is CSARVAAAGFYNEQFF. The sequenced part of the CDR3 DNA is TGCAGTGCTAGAGTAGCCGCCGCGGGGTTCTACAATGAG.

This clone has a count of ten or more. The sequenced CDR3 bases are TGTGCCTGGAGCCAAGGGGTCATCTCCTACGAG. Translating it yields CAWSQGVISYE. The entire CDR3 sequence reads CAWSQGVISYEQYF. This sequence joins TRBV30 and TRBJ2-7; tentatively, D is TRBD1 (5 bases). The read finishes 3 residues shy of the CDR3 end, and the germline J gene is used to complete it. V shed 3 bases and J shed 0 bases, with 12 bases lying between them. The CDR3 length is 14 residues. The germline V gene has CDR1 GTSNPN and CDR2 SVGIG (reference sequence). Drawing the rest from reference TRBV30 and TRBJ2-7, the complete variable domain is SQTIHQWPATLVQPVGSPLSLECTVEGTSNPNLYWYRQAAGRGLQLLFYSVGIGQISSEVPQNLSASRPQDRQFILSSKKLLLSDSGFYLCAWSQGVISYEQYFGPGTRLTVT.

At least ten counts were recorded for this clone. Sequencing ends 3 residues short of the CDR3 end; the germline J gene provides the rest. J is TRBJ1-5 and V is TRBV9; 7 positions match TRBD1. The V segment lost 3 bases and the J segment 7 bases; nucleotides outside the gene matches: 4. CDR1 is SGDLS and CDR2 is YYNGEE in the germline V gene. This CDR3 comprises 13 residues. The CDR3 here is CASSDRGGQPQHF. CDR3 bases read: TGTGCCAGCAGCGACAGGGGAGGACAGCCC.

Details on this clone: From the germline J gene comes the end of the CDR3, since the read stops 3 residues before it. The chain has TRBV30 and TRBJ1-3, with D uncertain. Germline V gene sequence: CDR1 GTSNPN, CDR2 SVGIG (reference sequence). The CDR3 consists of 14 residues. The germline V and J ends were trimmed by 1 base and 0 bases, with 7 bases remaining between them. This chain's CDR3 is CAWSGQVSGNTIYF. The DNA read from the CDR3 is TGTGCCTGGAGTGGGCAGGTCTCTGGAAACACC.

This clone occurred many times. CDR3 loop: CASSEATGALYGYTF. Partial CDR3 DNA: TGCGCCAGCAGCGAAGCCACAGGGGCGTTGTATGGC. The chain is built from TRBV4-1 and TRBJ1-2, with 7 nucleotides matching TRBD1. Read data end 3 residues before the CDR3 end; the end is taken from the germline J gene. This CDR3 is built from 15 residues. Per the germline V gene, CDR1 is MGHRA and CDR2 is YSYEKL. With V trimmed by 5 bases and J by 5 bases, 11 bases remained unmatched.

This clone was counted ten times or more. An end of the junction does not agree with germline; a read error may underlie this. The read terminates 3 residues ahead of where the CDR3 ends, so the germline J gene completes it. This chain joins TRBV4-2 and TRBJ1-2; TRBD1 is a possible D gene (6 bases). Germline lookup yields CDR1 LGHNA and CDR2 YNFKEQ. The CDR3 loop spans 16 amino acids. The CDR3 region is CASSPYLQGKNYGYTF. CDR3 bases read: TGCGCCAGCAGCCCTTACCTCCAGGGGAAGAACTATGGC.

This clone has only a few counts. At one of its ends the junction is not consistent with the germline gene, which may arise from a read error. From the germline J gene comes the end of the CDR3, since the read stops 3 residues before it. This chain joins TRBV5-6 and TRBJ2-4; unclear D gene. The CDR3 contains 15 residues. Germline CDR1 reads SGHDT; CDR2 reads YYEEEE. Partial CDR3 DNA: TGTGCCAGCAGTTTGGAAGGGCTAACGGTAAACATT. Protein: CASSLEGLTVNI. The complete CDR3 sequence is CASSLEGLTVNIQYF.

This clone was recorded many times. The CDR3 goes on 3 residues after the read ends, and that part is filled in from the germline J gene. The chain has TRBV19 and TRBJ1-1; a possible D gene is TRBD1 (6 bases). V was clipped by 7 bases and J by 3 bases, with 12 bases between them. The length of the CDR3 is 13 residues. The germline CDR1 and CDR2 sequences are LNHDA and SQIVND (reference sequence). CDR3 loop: CASTTGSDTEAFF. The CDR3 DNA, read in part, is TGTGCCAGTACAACAGGGAGCGACACTGAA. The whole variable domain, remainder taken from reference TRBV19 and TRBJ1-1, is DGGITQSPKYLFRKEGQNVTLSCEQNLNHDAMYWYRQDPGQGLRLIYYSQIVNDFQKGDIAEGYSVSREKKESFPLTVTSAQKNPTAFYLCASTTGSDTEAFFGQGTRLTVV.

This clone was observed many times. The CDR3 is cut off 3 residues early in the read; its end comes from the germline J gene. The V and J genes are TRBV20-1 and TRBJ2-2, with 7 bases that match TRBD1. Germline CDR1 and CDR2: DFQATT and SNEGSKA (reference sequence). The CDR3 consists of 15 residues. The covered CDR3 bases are TGCAGTGCTAGTTCAGTTCGGGACAGTCGTGAAAAG. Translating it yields CSASSVRDSREK. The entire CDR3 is CSASSVRDSREKLFF.

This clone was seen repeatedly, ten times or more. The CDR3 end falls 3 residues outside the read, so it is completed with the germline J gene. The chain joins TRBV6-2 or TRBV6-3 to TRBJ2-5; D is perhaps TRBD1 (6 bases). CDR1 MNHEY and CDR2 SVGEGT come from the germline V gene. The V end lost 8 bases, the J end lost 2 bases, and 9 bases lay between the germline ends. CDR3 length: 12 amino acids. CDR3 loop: CASGGQQETQYF. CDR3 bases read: TGTGCCAGCGGAGGACAGCAAGAGACC.

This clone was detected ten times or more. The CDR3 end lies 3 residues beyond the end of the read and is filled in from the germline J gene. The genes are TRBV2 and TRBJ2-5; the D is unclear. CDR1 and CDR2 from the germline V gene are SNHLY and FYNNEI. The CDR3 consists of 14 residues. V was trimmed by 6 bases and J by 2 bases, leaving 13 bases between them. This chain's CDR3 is CASSSAPGQETQYF. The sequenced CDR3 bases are TGTGCCAGCAGCTCGGCCCCCGGGCAAGAGACC.

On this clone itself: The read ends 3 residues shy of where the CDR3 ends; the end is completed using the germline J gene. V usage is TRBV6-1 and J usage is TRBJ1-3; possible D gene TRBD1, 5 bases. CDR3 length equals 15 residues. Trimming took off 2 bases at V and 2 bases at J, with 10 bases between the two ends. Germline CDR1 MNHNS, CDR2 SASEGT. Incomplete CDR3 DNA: TGTGCCAGCAGTGAAACCAGGGAGCCTGGAAACACC. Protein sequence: CASSETREPGNT. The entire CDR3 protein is CASSETREPGNTIYF.

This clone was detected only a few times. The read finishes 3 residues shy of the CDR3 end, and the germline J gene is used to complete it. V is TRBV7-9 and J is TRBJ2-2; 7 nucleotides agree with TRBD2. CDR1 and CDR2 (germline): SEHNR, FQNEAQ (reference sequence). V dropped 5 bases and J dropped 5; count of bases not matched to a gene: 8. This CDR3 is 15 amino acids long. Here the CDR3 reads CASSGGRMGTGELFF. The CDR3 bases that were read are TGTGCCAGCAGCGGCGGGAGAATGGGAACCGGGGAG.

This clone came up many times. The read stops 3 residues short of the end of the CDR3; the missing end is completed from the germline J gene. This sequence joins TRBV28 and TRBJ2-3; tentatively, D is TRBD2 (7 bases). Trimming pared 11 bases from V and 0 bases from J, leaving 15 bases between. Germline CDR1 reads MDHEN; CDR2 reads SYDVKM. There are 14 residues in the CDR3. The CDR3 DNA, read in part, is TGTGCCGGGGGGGCGGATTCTAGCACAGATACG. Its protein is CAGGADSSTDT. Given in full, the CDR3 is CAGGADSSTDTQYF.